The entry below gives a single T cell receptor beta chain sequence along with its context. Unmatched junction bases numbered 9, after V lost 0 bases and J lost 3 bases. The V gene's germline CDR1 is KGHDR and CDR2 SFDVKD. This CDR3 has 19 amino acids. The sample is drawn from a study of blood T cell repertoires in COVID-19. Study information: Spain, Italy and the United States supplied samples that represented acute and convalescent COVID-19. From T cells, B-cell-depleted T cells, or PBMCs came the material, which was cDNA or gDNA.

Authors' methods: Nucleated cell number was recorded as an estimate derived from reference gene primer amplification. Data came from immunoSEQ multiplex PCR; TCRdb stores just in-frame clones and leaves some out. That table furnishes V, J and clone size, whereas the DNA furnished D and trimming. The sample lists some 48,000 clones, 90% seen once, with roughly 5% in the top ten. The origin of this receptor is a man aged 65-85 years with acute or convalescent COVID-19. The chain links TRBV24-1 to TRBJ1-5; TRBD1 matches 11 bases. Material: peripheral blood. CDR3 nucleotides: TGTGCCACCAGTGATTTGCCAGATTGGACAGGGGGCCTCAATCAGCCCCAGCATTTT. Translating it yields CATSDLPDWTGGLNQPQHF.